This T cell receptor (beta chain) was recovered during a study of human T cells and chemical hapten exposure. Each CDR3 protein gets one entry after TCRdb re-called the RACE reads with MiXCR. This sample has 45,000 to 60,000 distinct CDR3 sequences, with approximately 8.6% found just once. The study, taken as a whole, reports: The study found expanded TCRs formed significantly more large CDR3 similarity clusters than controls.

This clonotype was seen at least ten times. Its antigen remains unknown. Time point specified: patch test 1, 2 weeks after DPC sensitization. The treatment is: therapeutic diphenylcyclopropenone sensitization with weekly scalp DPC. Blood draws preceded each patch test application. People who gave samples had alopecia, were 18 to 70 years old, and were suitable for DPC. CDR1 is SGHRS and CDR2 is YFSETQ in the germline V gene. V was pared by 4 bases and J by 0 bases, with 7 bases of the junction left unmatched. The CDR3 length is 16 residues. The sample was whole blood, taken in connection with sensitization to the hapten diphenylcyclopropenone (DPC). The chain uses TRBV5-1 and TRBJ1-3; TRBD1 aligns across 7 bases. The receptor's source is a woman between 40 and 50 years old with alopecia areata. Some clones in this sample may be carry-over from other donors' samples. In DNA, the CDR3 is TGCGCCAGCAGCCTCCGACAGGGAAACTCTGGAAACACCATATATTTT. Protein sequence: CASSLRQGNSGNTIYF. The variable domain in full, with the rest retrieved from reference TRBV5-1 and TRBJ1-3, is KAGVTQTPRYLIKTRGQQVTLSCSPISGHRSVSWYQQTPGQGLQFLFEYFSETQRNKGNFPGRFSGRQFSNSRSEMNVSTLELGDSALYLCASSLRQGNSGNTIYFGEGSWLTVV.